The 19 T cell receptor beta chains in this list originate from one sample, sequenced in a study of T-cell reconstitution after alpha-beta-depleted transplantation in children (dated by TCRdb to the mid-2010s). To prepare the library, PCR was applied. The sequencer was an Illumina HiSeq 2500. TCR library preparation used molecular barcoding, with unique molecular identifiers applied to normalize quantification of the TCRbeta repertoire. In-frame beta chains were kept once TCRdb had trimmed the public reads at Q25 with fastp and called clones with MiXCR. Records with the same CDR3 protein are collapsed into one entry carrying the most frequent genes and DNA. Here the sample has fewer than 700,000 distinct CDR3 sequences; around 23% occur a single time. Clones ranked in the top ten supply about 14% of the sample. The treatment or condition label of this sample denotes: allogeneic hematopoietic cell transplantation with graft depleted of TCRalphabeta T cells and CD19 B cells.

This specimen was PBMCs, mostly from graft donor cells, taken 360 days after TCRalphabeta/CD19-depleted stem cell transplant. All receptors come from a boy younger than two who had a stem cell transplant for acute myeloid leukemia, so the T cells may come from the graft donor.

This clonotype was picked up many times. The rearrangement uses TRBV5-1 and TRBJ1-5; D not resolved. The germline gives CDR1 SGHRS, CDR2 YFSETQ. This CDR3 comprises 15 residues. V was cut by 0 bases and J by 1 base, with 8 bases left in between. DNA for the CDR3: TGCGCCAGCAGCTTGGCGGGGTCGAGCAATCAGCCCCAGCATTTT. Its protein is CASSLAGSSNQPQHF.

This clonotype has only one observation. CDR3 sequence reads: CATSDPIPDTQYF. CDR3 DNA sequence: TGTGCCACCAGTGATCCAATTCCAGATACGCAGTATTTT. The J gene is TRBJ2-3, the V gene TRBV24-1; D not resolved. V shed 3 bases and J shed 4 bases, with 7 bases lying between them. CDR1 and CDR2 (germline): KGHDR, SFDVKD. This CDR3 spans 13 amino acids.

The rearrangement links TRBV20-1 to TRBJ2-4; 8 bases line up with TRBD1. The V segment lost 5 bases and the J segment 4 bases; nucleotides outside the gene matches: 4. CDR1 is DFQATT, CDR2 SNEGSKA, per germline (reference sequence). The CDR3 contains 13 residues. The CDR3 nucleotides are TGCAGTGCTCCGGGACAGGCAAAAAACATTCAGTACTTC. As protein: CSAPGQAKNIQYF.

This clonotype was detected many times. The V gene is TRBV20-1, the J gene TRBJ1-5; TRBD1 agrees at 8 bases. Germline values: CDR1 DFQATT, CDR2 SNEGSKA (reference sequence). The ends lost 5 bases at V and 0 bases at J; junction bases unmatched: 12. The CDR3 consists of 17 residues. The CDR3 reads CSAPSRGRGYSNQPQHF. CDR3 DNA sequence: TGCAGTGCTCCCTCCAGGGGGCGTGGGTATAGCAATCAGCCCCAGCATTTT.

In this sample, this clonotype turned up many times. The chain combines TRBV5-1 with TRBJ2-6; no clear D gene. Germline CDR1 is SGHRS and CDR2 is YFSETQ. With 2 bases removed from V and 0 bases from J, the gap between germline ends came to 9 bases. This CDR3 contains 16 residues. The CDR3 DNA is TGCGCCAGCAGCTTTCACACGGGCTCTGGGGCCAACGTCCTGACTTTC. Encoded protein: CASSFHTGSGANVLTF.

CDR3 loop: CASSLVHSRELFF. CDR3 nucleotide sequence: TGTGCCAGCAGCTTAGTACACTCGAGGGAGCTGTTTTTT. The J gene is TRBJ2-2, the V gene TRBV7-2; D ambiguous. The CDR3 runs to 13 residues. V was shortened by 1 base and J by 9 bases, with 9 bases between the two germline ends. CDR1 is SGHTA, CDR2 FQGNSA, per germline.

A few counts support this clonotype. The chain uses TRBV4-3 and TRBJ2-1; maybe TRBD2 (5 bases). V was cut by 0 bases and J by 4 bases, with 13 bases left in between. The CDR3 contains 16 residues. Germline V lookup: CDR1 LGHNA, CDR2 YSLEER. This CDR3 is CASSQDASGAYNEQFF. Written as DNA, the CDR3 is TGCGCCAGCAGCCAAGATGCAAGCGGAGCATACAATGAGCAGTTCTTC.

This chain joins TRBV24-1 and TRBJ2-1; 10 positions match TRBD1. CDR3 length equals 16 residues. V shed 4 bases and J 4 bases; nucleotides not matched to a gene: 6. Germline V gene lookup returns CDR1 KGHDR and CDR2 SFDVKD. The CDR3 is CATSDEDRGLYNEQFF. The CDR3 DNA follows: TGTGCCACCAGTGACGAAGACAGGGGGCTTTACAATGAGCAGTTCTTC.

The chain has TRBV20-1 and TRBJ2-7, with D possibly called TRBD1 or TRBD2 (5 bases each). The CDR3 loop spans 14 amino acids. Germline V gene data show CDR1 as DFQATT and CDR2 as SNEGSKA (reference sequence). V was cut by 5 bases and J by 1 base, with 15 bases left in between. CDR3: CSARLGTASYEQYV. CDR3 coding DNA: TGCAGTGCTCGGTTGGGGACGGCGTCCTACGAGCAGTACGTC.

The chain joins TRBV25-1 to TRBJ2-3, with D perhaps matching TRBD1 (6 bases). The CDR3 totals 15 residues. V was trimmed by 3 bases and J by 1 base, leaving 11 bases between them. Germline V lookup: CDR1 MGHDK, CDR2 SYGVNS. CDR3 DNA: TGTGCCAGCAGTGATGTTACAGGGCGCACAGATACGCAGTATTTT. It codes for CASSDVTGRTDTQYF.

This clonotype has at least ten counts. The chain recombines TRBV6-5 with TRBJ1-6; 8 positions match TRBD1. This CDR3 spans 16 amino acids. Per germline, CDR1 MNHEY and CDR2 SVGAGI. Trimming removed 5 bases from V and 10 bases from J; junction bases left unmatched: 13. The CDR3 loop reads CASSRTRTGQESPLHF. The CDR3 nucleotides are TGTGCCAGCAGTCGGACGAGGACAGGGCAAGAATCACCCCTCCACTTT.

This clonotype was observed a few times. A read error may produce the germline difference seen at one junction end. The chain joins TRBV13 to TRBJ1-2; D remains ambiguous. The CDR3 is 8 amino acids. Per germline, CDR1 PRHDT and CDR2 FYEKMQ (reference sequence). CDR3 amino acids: CASSPEVF. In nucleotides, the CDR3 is TGTGCCAGCAGCCCCGAGGTCTTC.

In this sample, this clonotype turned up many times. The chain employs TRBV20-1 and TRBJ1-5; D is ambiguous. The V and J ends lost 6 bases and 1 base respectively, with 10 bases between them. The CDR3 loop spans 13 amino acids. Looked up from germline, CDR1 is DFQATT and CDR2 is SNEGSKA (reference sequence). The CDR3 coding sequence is TGCAGTGCAGGACGATTGAGCAATCAGCCCCAGCATTTT. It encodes CSAGRLSNQPQHF.

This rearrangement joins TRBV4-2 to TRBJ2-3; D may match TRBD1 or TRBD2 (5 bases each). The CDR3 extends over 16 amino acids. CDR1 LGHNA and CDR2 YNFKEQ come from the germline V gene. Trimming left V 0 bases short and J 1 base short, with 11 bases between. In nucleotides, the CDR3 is TGTGCCAGCAGCCAAGACGGGCAGGGACGCACAGATACGCAGTATTTT. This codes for CASSQDGQGRTDTQYF.

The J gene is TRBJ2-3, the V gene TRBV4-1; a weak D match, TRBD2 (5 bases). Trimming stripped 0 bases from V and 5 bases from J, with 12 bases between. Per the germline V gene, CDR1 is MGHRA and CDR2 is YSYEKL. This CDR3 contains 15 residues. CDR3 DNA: TGCGCCAGCAGCCAAGATGGTACTAGTGTAGATACGCAGTATTTT. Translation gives CASSQDGTSVDTQYF.

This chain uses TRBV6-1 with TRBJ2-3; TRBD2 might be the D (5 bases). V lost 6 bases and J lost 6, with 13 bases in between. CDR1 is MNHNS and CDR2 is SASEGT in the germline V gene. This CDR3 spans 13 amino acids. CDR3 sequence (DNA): TGTGCCAGCAGGATGGACTCCACTGATACGCAGTATTTT. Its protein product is CASRMDSTDTQYF.

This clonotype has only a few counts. The CDR3 loop is CASSQTGNGANVLTF. The CDR3 region has the DNA TGTGCCAGCAGCCAGACAGGGAATGGGGCCAACGTCCTGACTTTC. The chain links TRBV6-1 to TRBJ2-6; the match to TRBD1 covers 7 bases. This CDR3 is built from 15 residues. Losses at the gene ends were 6 bases for V and 3 bases for J; bases not matched to a gene: 5. Germline CDR1 is MNHNS and CDR2 is SASEGT.

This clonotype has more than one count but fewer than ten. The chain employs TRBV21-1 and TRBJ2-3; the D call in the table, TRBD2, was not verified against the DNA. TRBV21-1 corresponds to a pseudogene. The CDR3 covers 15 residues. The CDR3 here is CASSKEGKGADTQYF. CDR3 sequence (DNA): TGTGCCAGCAGCAAAGAGGGCAAGGGTGCAGATACGCAGTATTTT.

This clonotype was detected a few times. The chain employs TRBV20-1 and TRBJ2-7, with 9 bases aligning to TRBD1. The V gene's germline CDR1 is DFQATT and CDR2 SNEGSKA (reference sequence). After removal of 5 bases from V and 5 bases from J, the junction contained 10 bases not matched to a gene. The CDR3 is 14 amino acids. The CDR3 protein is CSAGSGTGRHEQYV. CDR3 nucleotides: TGCAGTGCTGGGTCCGGGACAGGGCGCCACGAGCAGTACGTC.